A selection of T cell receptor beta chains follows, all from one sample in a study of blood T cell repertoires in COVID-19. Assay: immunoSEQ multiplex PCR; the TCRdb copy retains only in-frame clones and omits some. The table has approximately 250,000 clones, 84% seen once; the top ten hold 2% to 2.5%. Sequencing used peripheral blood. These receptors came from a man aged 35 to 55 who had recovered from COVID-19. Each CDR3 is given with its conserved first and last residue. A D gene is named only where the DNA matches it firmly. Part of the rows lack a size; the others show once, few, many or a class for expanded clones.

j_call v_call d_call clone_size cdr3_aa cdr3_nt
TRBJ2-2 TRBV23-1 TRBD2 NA CASSQSQREGPDTGELFF TGCGCCAGCAGTCAATCCCAGCGGGAGGGCCCCGACACCGGGGAGCTGTTTTTT
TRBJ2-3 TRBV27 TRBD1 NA CASSPLDRGQDTQYF TGTGCCAGCAGTCCCCTGGACAGGGGACAAGATACGCAGTATTTT
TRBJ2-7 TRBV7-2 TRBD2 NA CASSLVGGSSGGGYEQYF TGTGCCAGCAGCTTAGTGGGTGGTTCCAGCGGGGGGGGTTACGAGCAGTACTTC
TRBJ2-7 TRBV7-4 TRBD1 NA CASSLVSWTGECSREQYF TGTGCCAGCAGCTTAGTTAGTTGGACAGGGGAATGTTCGCGGGAGCAGTACTTC
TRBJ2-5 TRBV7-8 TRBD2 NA CASSPSFLFGGDGHQETQYF TGTGCCAGCAGCCCTAGCTTTTTGTTTGGGGGGGACGGACACCAAGAGACCCAGTACTTC
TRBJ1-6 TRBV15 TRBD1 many CATSRTGSSPLHF TGTGCCACCAGCCGGACAGGAAGTTCACCCCTCCACTTT
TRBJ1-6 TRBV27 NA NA CASSPQGDSPLHF TGTGCCAGCAGTCCACAGGGTGATTCACCCCTCCACTTT
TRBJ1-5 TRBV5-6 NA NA CASSYRDYNQPQHF TGTGCCAGCAGCTACCGGGATTATAATCAGCCCCAGCATTTT
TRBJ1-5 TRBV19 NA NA CASSIGPGRVSNQPQHF TGTGCCAGTAGTATAGGACCGGGCAGGGTGAGCAATCAGCCCCAGCATTTT
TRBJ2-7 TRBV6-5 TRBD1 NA CASRDRTPTYEQYF TGTGCCAGCAGGGACAGGACCCCCACTTACGAGCAGTACTTC
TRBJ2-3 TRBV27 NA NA CASSPGTLWADTQYF TGTGCCAGCAGTCCCGGGACTCTTTGGGCGGATACGCAGTATTTT
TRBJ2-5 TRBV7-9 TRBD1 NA CASSSTGGAETQYF TGTGCCAGCAGCTCGACAGGGGGAGCAGAGACCCAGTACTTC
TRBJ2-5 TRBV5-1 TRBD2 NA CASSLNSGGAQETQYF TGCGCCAGCAGCTTGAACAGCGGGGGGGCCCAAGAGACCCAGTACTTC
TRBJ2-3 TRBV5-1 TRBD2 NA CASSLAGGPDTQYF TGCGCCAGCAGCTTAGCGGGAGGGCCAGATACGCAGTATTTT
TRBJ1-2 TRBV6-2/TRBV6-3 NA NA CASSYTGVYYGYTF TGTGCCAGCAGTTACACGGGAGTGTACTATGGCTACACCTTC
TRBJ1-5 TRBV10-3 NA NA CAISEGQGFQPQHF TGTGCCATCAGTGAAGGGCAGGGATTTCAGCCCCAGCATTTT
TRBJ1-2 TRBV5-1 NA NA CASRMGEGPGYTF TGCGCCAGCAGAATGGGGGAGGGTCCTGGCTACACCTTC
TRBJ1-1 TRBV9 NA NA CASSTGELDTEAFF TGTGCCAGCAGCACGGGGGAGTTGGACACTGAAGCTTTCTTT
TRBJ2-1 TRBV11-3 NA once CASSPGELGTANEQFF TGTGCCAGCAGCCCGGGAGAGCTTGGGACGGCCAATGAGCAGTTCTTC
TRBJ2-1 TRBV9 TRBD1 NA CASSVVTGGVYEQFF TGTGCCAGCAGCGTAGTAACAGGGGGCGTGTATGAGCAGTTCTTC
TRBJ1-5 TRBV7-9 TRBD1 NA CASSSRGPNQPQHF TGTGCCAGCAGCTCCAGGGGGCCCAATCAGCCCCAGCATTTT
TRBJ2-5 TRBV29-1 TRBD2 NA CSVTGGEGETQYF TGCAGCGTTACCGGGGGGGAAGGAGAGACCCAGTACTTC
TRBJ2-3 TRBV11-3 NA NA CASSLDRYQNTGSKDTQYF TGTGCCAGCAGCTTAGATCGATACCAAAACACAGGGTCTAAAGATACGCAGTATTTT
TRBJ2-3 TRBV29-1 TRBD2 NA CSVDSSGGLADTQYF TGCAGCGTTGACTCTAGCGGGGGGCTTGCAGATACGCAGTATTTT
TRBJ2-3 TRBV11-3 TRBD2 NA CASSLPGLADTQYF TGTGCCAGCAGCTTACCCGGACTAGCAGATACGCAGTATTTT
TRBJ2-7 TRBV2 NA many CATRTVYEQYF TGTGCCACCCGGACAGTCTACGAGCAGTACTTC
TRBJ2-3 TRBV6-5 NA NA CASSYSASRTDTQYF TGTGCCAGCAGTTACTCGGCATCCCGCACAGATACGCAGTATTTT
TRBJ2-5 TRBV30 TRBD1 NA CAWSGGTGETQYF TGTGCCTGGAGTGGGGGGACAGGGGAGACCCAGTACTTC
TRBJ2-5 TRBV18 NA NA CASSRETEETQYF TGTGCCAGCTCAAGAGAAACAGAAGAGACCCAGTACTTC
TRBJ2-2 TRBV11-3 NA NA CASSYGGANTGELFF TGTGCCAGCAGCTATGGGGGCGCGAACACCGGGGAGCTGTTTTTT
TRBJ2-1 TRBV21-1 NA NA CASSKVSLAGGSSYNEQFF TGTGCCAGCAGCAAAGTTAGTCTAGCGGGGGGGAGCTCCTACAATGAGCAGTTCTTC
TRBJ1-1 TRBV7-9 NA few CASSLLGRVMNTEAFF TGTGCCAGCAGCTTACTAGGGAGGGTTATGAACACTGAAGCTTTCTTT
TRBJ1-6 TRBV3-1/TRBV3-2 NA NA CASSQDVPVFYNSPLHF TGTGCCAGCAGCCAAGATGTCCCGGTTTTCTATAATTCACCCCTCCACTTT
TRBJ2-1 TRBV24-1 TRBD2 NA CATSDGLAAYNEQFF TGTGCCACCAGTGATGGACTAGCGGCATACAATGAGCAGTTCTTC
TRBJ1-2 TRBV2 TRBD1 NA CASSDLYGQGMGGYTF TGTGCCAGCAGTGATTTGTATGGACAGGGTATGGGCGGCTACACCTTC
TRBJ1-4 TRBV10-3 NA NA CAISEGGGAGEKLFF TGTGCCATCAGTGAGGGGGGAGGTGCAGGTGAAAAACTGTTTTTT
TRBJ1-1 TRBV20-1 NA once CSASDSGYGEAFF TGCAGTGCTAGTGACAGCGGATATGGTGAAGCTTTCTTT
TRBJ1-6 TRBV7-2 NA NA CASSLYSSGYNSPLHF TGTGCCAGCAGCTTATATTCGTCCGGGTATAATTCACCCCTCCACTTT
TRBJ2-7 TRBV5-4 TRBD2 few CASSLSSSGSFYEQYF TGTGCCAGCAGCTTGTCGTCTAGCGGGAGCTTCTACGAGCAGTACTTC
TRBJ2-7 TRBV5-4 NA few CASSLGGTIPYEQYF TGTGCCAGCAGCTTGGGGGGGACAATCCCCTACGAGCAGTACTTC
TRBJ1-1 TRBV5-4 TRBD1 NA CASSPDRESEAFF TGTGCCAGCAGCCCGGACAGGGAAAGTGAAGCTTTCTTT
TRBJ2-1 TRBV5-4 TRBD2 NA CASSLGNSGGASSYNEQFF TGTGCCAGCAGCTTGGGTAATAGCGGGGGGGCGAGCTCCTACAATGAGCAGTTCTTC
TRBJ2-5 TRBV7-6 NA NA CASSSLPRETQYF TGTGCCAGCAGCTCCCTTCCCAGAGAGACCCAGTACTTC
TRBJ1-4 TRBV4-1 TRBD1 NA CASSQEGGAYEKLFF TGCGCCAGCAGCCAAGAAGGGGGCGCGTATGAAAAACTGTTTTTT
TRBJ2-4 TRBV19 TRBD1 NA CASSIVTGGENIQYF TGTGCCAGTAGTATCGTGACAGGGGGAGAAAACATTCAGTACTTC
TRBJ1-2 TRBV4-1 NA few CASSQDPGGDYGYTF TGCGCCAGCAGCCAAGATCCCGGAGGGGACTATGGCTACACCTTC
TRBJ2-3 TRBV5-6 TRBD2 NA CASSPGLAESDTQYF TGTGCCAGCAGCCCTGGACTAGCGGAGTCAGATACGCAGTATTTT
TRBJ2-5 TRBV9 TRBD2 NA CASSGGLAGDQETQYF TGTGCCAGCAGCGGTGGACTAGCGGGGGATCAAGAGACCCAGTACTTC
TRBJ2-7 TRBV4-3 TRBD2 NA CASSQDVLAESYEQYF TGCGCCAGCAGCCAAGATGTACTAGCGGAGTCCTACGAGCAGTACTTC
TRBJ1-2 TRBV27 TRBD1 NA CASSDRAVGDYGYTF TGTGCCAGCAGCGACAGGGCAGTGGGAGACTATGGCTACACCTTC
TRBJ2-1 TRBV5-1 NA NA CASSFRDNEQFF TGCGCCAGCAGCTTTCGGGACAATGAGCAGTTCTTC
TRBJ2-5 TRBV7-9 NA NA CASSLKGSQYF TGTGCCAGCAGCTTAAAGGGGTCCCAGTACTTC
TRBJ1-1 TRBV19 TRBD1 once CATSRTGAPARGDTEAFF TGTGCCACGTCCCGGACAGGGGCTCCGGCCCGGGGCGACACTGAAGCTTTCTTT
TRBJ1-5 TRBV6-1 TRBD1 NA CASSAPTGEGTQPQHF TGTGCCAGCAGTGCCCCGACAGGGGAAGGGACTCAGCCCCAGCATTTT
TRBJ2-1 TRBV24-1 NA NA CATSDFREQFF TGTGCCACCAGTGATTTCAGGGAGCAGTTCTTC